Shown below are 30 T cell receptor beta chains from a single sample sequenced in a study of cytomegalovirus exposure and HLA in healthy donors. This PCR relied on a set of 60 Vbeta primers and 13 Jbeta primers. The repertoire was sequenced with immunoSEQ multiplex PCR; TCRdb's copy has only in-frame clones and lacks some. The data hold under 130,000 clones, with approximately 81% observed a single time. Sequencing was performed on PBMCs. Every receptor here comes from a man aged 30 to 45 in good health and CMV-seronegative.

J is TRBJ2-1 and V is TRBV4-3, with D possibly being TRBD1 (6 bases). V was cut by 1 base and J by 5 bases, with 15 bases left in between. CDR3 length equals 16 residues. The germline gives CDR1 LGHNA, CDR2 YSLEER. CDR3: CASSQGSQGIDNEQFF. CDR3 DNA: TGCGCCAGCAGCCAAGGGTCCCAGGGGATTGACAATGAGCAGTTCTTC.

This CDR3 is CASSPPIFAPRTSAYNEQFF. The DNA of the CDR3 is TGTGCCAGCTCACCACCGATCTTCGCCCCTCGGACTAGCGCATACAATGAGCAGTTCTTC. The chain employs TRBV18 and TRBJ2-1; the match to TRBD2 covers 9 bases. This CDR3 region has 20 residues. V shed 0 bases, J shed 4 bases, and the junction held 16 bases outside the gene matches. Germline-derived CDR1 and CDR2 are KGHSH and LQKENI.

CDR3 in DNA: TGTGCCATCAGTGAGTTGCGGGAAGGCTACGAGCAGTACTTC. Translation gives CAISELREGYEQYF. This chain links TRBV10-3 with TRBJ2-7; D might be TRBD2 (6 bases). The germline gives CDR1 ENHRY, CDR2 SYGVKD. CDR3 length equals 14 residues. The V gene lost 1 base and the J gene lost 3 bases, with 10 bases spanning the gap.

The CDR3 sequence: CASSMGVSNTGELFF. The CDR3 nucleotides read TGTGCCAGCAGTATGGGCGTCTCGAACACCGGGGAGCTGTTTTTT. The rearrangement joins TRBV28 to TRBJ2-2; D remains ambiguous. Germline values: CDR1 MDHEN, CDR2 SYDVKM. Trimming left V 5 bases short and J 0 bases short, with 10 bases between. The CDR3 contains 15 residues.

CDR3 amino acids: CASSVSGLAGGREQFF. The CDR3 DNA follows: TGTGCCAGCAGCGTTTCCGGACTAGCGGGGGGGCGGGAGCAGTTCTTC. The chain combines TRBV9 with TRBJ2-1, with TRBD2 matching 15 bases. Germline V CDR1 and CDR2: SGDLS, YYNGEE. The CDR3 is 16 amino acids. V lost 2 bases, J lost 10 bases, and 7 bases stayed unmatched.

Details on this clone: Its ends do not fully match the called genes, so a read error is possible. The V and J genes are TRBV4-1 and TRBJ2-6; a possible D gene is TRBD1 (5 bases). The CDR3 runs to 16 residues. Germline V gene sequence: CDR1 MGHRA, CDR2 YSYEKL. CDR3 DNA: TGCGCCAGCAGAGGAGACGGCTTTTTTGGGGCCAACGTCCTGGCTTTC. This translates into CASRGDGFFGANVLAF.

This clone was detected only a few times. The chain employs TRBV7-8 and TRBJ2-7; 10 bases fit TRBD2. The trim removed 5 bases at V and 7 bases at J, leaving 11 bases unmatched. The germline CDR1 and CDR2 sequences are SGHVS and FQNEAQ. The CDR3 is 15 amino acids. The CDR3 DNA reads TGTGCCAGCAGCCGAACTAGCGGGACGTCTTGGGAGCAGTACTTC. Translated, it gives CASSRTSGTSWEQYF.

The chain couples TRBV15 to TRBJ1-5; D gene ambiguous. Trimming cost V 0 bases and J 2 bases, with 14 bases left between them. Per germline, CDR1 LNHNV and CDR2 YYDKDF (reference sequence). The CDR3 has 17 residues. CDR3: CATSRDFLAQGNQPQHF. The CDR3 nucleotides read TGTGCCACCAGCAGAGATTTTCTCGCGCAGGGCAATCAGCCCCAGCATTTT.

The J gene is TRBJ2-2, the V gene TRBV5-1, with TRBD1 matching over 8 bases. In germline, CDR1 is SGHRS, CDR2 YFSETQ. This CDR3 spans 14 amino acids. Trimming took 0 bases from V and 7 from J; bases not matched to a gene: 2. CDR3 DNA: TGCGCCAGCAGCTTGGGACAGGGGAACGGGGAGCTGTTTTTT. This translates into CASSLGQGNGELFF.

This clone appeared a single time. A read error may produce the germline difference seen at one junction end. The gene calls are TRBV27 and TRBJ2-7, with 12 bases matching TRBD2. Per germline, CDR1 MNHEY and CDR2 SMNVEV (reference sequence). The CDR3 covers 13 residues. The CDR3 loop reads CASTRTSGIEQYF. The CDR3 DNA sequence: TGTGCCAGCACGAGGACTAGCGGGATTGAGCAGTATTTC.

The chain joins TRBV10-2 to TRBJ2-2; tentatively, D is TRBD2 (7 bases). Per germline, CDR1 WSHSY and CDR2 SAAADI. V lost 8 bases, J lost 7 bases, and 20 bases lay in between. The CDR3 runs to 15 residues. The DNA of the CDR3 is TGCGCCAGCCTTGGGAGGGGGTTTATAAGCGGGGAGCTGTTTTTT. As protein: CASLGRGFISGELFF.

There are a few counts of this clone. CDR3 region: CASSLVSNQPQHF. The CDR3 DNA follows: TGTGCCAGCAGCCTAGTTAGCAATCAGCCCCAGCATTTT. The chain employs TRBV6-5 and TRBJ1-5; no firm D call. In germline, CDR1 is MNHEY, CDR2 SVGAGI. V was trimmed by 6 bases and J by 0 bases, leaving 6 bases between them. The CDR3 consists of 13 residues.

V and J are TRBV30 and TRBJ1-4, with D possibly being TRBD1 (5 bases). The CDR3 length is 15 residues. CDR1 is GTSNPN, CDR2 SVGIG, per germline (reference sequence). Trimming left V 4 bases short and J 4 bases short, with 16 bases between. CDR3 sequence reads: CAWNSDGGVNEKLFF. DNA of the CDR3: TGTGCCTGGAACTCGGACGGGGGAGTTAATGAAAAACTGTTTTTT. Using reference TRBV30 and TRBJ1-4 for the parts outside the CDR3, the full variable domain is SQTIHQWPATLVQPVGSPLSLECTVEGTSNPNLYWYRQAAGRGLQLLFYSVGIGQISSEVPQNLSASRPQDRQFILSSKKLLLSDSGFYLCAWNSDGGVNEKLFFGSGTQLSVL.

The chain is built from TRBV10-1 and TRBJ2-2, with TRBD2 matching over 7 bases. The CDR3 contains 17 residues. CDR1 and CDR2 (germline): WNHNN, SYGVQD (reference sequence). V was pared by 0 bases and J by 1 base, with 5 bases of the junction left unmatched. The CDR3 DNA is TGCGCCAGCAGTGAGTCTGAATCTAGCGGGAACACCGGGGAGCTGTTTTTT. Protein sequence: CASSESESSGNTGELFF.

The chain is built from TRBV19 and TRBJ1-1, with no clear D. The CDR3 totals 14 residues. Trimming took off 5 bases at V and 8 bases at J, with 18 bases between the two ends. Germline-derived CDR1 and CDR2 are LNHDA and SQIVND (reference sequence). CDR3 in amino acids: CASSPPTALREAFF. The DNA of the CDR3 is TGTGCCAGTAGTCCCCCGACGGCCCTGAGGGAAGCTTTCTTT.

V usage is TRBV30 and J usage is TRBJ2-1; 9 nucleotides match TRBD2. J lost 4 bases, V lost 3 bases, and 13 bases had no gene match. This CDR3 spans 17 amino acids. CDR1 and CDR2 (germline): GTSNPN, SVGIG (reference sequence). CDR3: CAWRSGTSREGYNEQFF. The CDR3 nucleotides are TGTGCCTGGAGATCCGGGACTAGCCGGGAGGGATACAATGAGCAGTTCTTC.

The V and J genes are TRBV19 and TRBJ2-7; 11 nucleotides agree with TRBD1. Unmatched junction bases numbered 7, after V lost 7 bases and J lost 2 bases. CDR3 length equals 15 residues. CDR1 and CDR2 (germline): LNHDA, SQIVND (reference sequence). The CDR3 spells CASMRKGQGAYEQYF. The CDR3 DNA reads as TGTGCCAGTATGAGAAAGGGACAGGGGGCCTACGAGCAGTACTTC.

The DNA for the CDR3 is TGCGCCAGCAGCTTGAGGAGCTCTGGAAACACCATATATTTT. Residues: CASSLRSSGNTIYF. The chain has TRBV5-1 and TRBJ1-3; D gene unclear. Germline CDR1 and CDR2: SGHRS and YFSETQ. The CDR3 is 14 amino acids. Trimming took 1 base from V and 0 from J, leaving 5 bases between them.

The rearrangement joins TRBV9 to TRBJ2-7; perhaps TRBD2 as D (5 bases). CDR3 length equals 12 residues. V lost 4 bases and J lost 4, with 9 bases in between. Germline lookup yields CDR1 SGDLS and CDR2 YYNGEE. CDR3 residues: CASSRPGYEQYF. The DNA for the CDR3 is TGTGCCAGCAGCCGCCCGGGGTACGAGCAGTACTTC.

The genes are TRBV15 and TRBJ1-3; no clear D gene. Per the germline V gene, CDR1 is LNHNV and CDR2 is YYDKDF (reference sequence). The CDR3 consists of 15 residues. The V and J ends lost 6 bases and 0 bases respectively, with 12 bases between them. CDR3 in DNA: TGTGCCACCAGATCGACGGGAAGCTCTGGAAACACCATATATTTT. Amino acids: CATRSTGSSGNTIYF.

The rearrangement joins TRBV4-3 to TRBJ1-4; no reliable D call. The CDR3 runs to 14 residues. The germline gives CDR1 LGHNA, CDR2 YSLEER. V lost 0 bases and J lost 4, with 6 bases in between. CDR3 coding DNA: TGCGCCAGCAGCCAAGACGGGAATAATGAAAAACTGTTTTTT. Translated, it gives CASSQDGNNEKLFF.

V gene TRBV23-1 combines with J gene TRBJ2-3, with TRBD1 matching 7 bases. TRBV23-1 is assigned to the ORF class and has an uncertain function. V trimming: 2 bases; J trimming: 0 bases; junction bases outside the gene matches: 11. CDR3 length: 18 amino acids. CDR3 coding DNA: TGCGCCAGCAGTCAAGACCTTAACAGGGGACCTAGCACAGATACGCAGTATTTT. It codes for CASSQDLNRGPSTDTQYF.

The chain employs TRBV5-4 and TRBJ2-4, with D tentatively TRBD1 (5 bases). The germline V and J ends were trimmed by 0 bases and 2 bases, with 9 bases remaining between them. Looked up from germline, CDR1 is SGHNT and CDR2 is YYREEE (reference sequence). This CDR3 is 15 amino acids long. The CDR3 nucleotides are TGTGCCAGCAGCTTGGGGGGCGCGACCAAAAACATTCAGTACTTC. Encoded protein: CASSLGGATKNIQYF.

This clone has more than one count but fewer than ten. The chain couples TRBV29-1 to TRBJ1-2; TRBD1 agrees at 7 bases. The germline V gene encodes CDR1 SQVTM and CDR2 ANQGSEA. This CDR3 region has 14 residues. V shed 2 bases, J shed 7 bases, and the junction held 10 bases outside the gene matches. CDR3 nucleotides: TGCAGCGTTGAATGGGACAGAGGATCTCGTGGCTACACCTTC. It encodes CSVEWDRGSRGYTF.

The chain uses TRBV4-1 and TRBJ2-7, with a possible D match to TRBD1 (6 bases). CDR1 MGHRA and CDR2 YSYEKL come from the germline V gene. CDR3 size: 14 residues. V was cut by 0 bases and J by 4 bases, with 10 bases left in between. In DNA, the CDR3 is TGCGCCAGCAGCCAAGATTTAAGGGGGTACGAGCAGTACTTC. Its protein is CASSQDLRGYEQYF.

The CDR3 DNA sequence: TGTGCCAGCACCATGGGGGGTCCAACTGAAGCTTTCTTT. As protein: CASTMGGPTEAFF. The chain has TRBV6-6 and TRBJ1-1, with D perhaps matching TRBD1 (5 bases). V lost 7 bases to trimming and J lost 5 bases, with 14 bases between them. In germline, CDR1 is MNHNY, CDR2 SVGAGI (reference sequence). The length of the CDR3 is 13 residues.

This clone occurred once. Other nucleotide sequences in the sample specify the same CDR3. The CDR3 is CASSEVLGGAGPYEQYF. CDR3 in DNA: TGTGCCAGCAGTGAAGTGCTTGGGGGAGCGGGGCCGTACGAGCAGTACTTC. This chain links TRBV6-1 with TRBJ2-7; 7 bases fit TRBD2. V lost 1 base and J lost 4; bases outside the gene matches: 13. This CDR3 comprises 17 residues. Germline-derived CDR1 and CDR2 are MNHNS and SASEGT.

V is TRBV2 and J is TRBJ1-6; no firm D call. Germline V gene data show CDR1 as SNHLY and CDR2 as FYNNEI. The CDR3 is 17 amino acids. Trimming took 2 bases from V and 0 from J, leaving 11 bases between them. CDR3 DNA: TGTGCCAGCAGTGAATGGGCCTTAAGCTCCTATAATTCACCCCTCCACTTT. Encoded protein: CASSEWALSSYNSPLHF.

The chain is built from TRBV6-5 and TRBJ2-6; D is undetermined. The CDR3 runs to 15 residues. V lost 2 bases and J lost 0, with 5 bases in between. Germline CDR1 and CDR2: MNHEY and SVGAGI. This CDR3 reads CASSYEDSGANVLTF. The CDR3 DNA follows: TGTGCCAGCAGTTACGAGGACTCTGGGGCCAACGTCCTGACTTTC.

This clone was detected once. The genes are TRBV9 and TRBJ2-5; D gene ambiguous. Trimming pared 4 bases from V and 0 bases from J, leaving 13 bases between. The CDR3 has 15 amino acids. Looked up from germline, CDR1 is SGDLS and CDR2 is YYNGEE. The CDR3 loop is CASSKGASYQETQYF. CDR3 DNA sequence: TGTGCCAGCAGCAAAGGAGCGTCGTACCAAGAGACCCAGTACTTC. Looking up the rest from reference TRBV9 and TRBJ2-5 gives the full variable domain: DSGVTQTPKHLITATGQRVTLRCSPRSGDLSVYWYQQSLDQGLQFLIQYYNGEERAKGNILERFSAQQFPDLHSELNLSSLELGDSALYFCASSKGASYQETQYFGPGTRLLVL.